The subject of this entry is one T cell receptor beta chain. Here immunoSEQ multiplex PCR was the method, and the copy in TCRdb shows in-frame clones only, minus some. The table records a few hundred thousand clones, around 90% of them present only once. This entry belongs to a study of blood T cell repertoires in COVID-19. Across the study: Sites in the United States, Italy and Spain provided acute and convalescent COVID-19 samples.

Recruited during active infection, patients (from Seattle) were subsequently followed longitudinally. The TCR originated in a woman between 55 and 75 years old with COVID-19, enrolled during active disease. Specimen: peripheral blood.

CDR3 residues: CASSLWGQRSYEQYF. As DNA, the CDR3 is TGTGCCAGCAGTTTGTGGGGACAGAGATCCTACGAGCAGTACTTC. The J gene is TRBJ2-7, the V gene TRBV27, with 7 nucleotides matching TRBD1. This CDR3 has 15 amino acids. Germline CDR1 MNHEY, CDR2 SMNVEV (reference sequence). Unmatched junction bases numbered 6, after V lost 3 bases and J lost 1 base.